The source of this T cell receptor (beta chain) is a study of control samples from healthy donors and cancer patients. Clones were read by immunoSEQ multiplex PCR, and TCRdb kept only the in-frame ones, dropping some. The sample consists of some 150,000 clones, roughly 94% of them appearing once. This clone has just one count. Input material: PBMCs. This clonotype was obtained from a man aged 55 to 70 with colorectal cancer.

The CDR3 spells CASSRDSGNTIYF. CDR3 sequence (DNA): TGCGCCAGCAGCCGGGACTCTGGAAACACCATATATTTT. This chain links TRBV5-1 with TRBJ1-3; no firm D call. Trimming removed 4 bases from V and 0 bases from J, with 5 bases in between. This CDR3 comprises 13 residues. Germline V CDR1 and CDR2: SGHRS, YFSETQ.